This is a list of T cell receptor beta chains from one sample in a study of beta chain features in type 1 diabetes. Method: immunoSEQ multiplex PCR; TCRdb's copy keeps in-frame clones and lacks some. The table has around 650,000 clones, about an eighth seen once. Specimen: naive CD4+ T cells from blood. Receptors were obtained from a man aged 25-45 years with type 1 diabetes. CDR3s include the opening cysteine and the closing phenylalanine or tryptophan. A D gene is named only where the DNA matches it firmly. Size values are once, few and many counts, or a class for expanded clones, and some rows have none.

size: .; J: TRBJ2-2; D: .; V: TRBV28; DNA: TGTGCCAGCAGCAAGGGCGGGCAGGCGATGGCCGGGGAGCTGTTTTTT; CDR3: CASSKGGQAMAGELFF
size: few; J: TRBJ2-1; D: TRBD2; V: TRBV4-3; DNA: TGCGCCAGCAGACCAAGTAGTGTGCTAGCGGTATACAATGAGCAGTTCTTC; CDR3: CASRPSSVLAVYNEQFF
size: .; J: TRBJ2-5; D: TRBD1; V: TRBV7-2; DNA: TGTGCCAGCAGCTTCGACAGGGCGGAGACCCAGTACTTC; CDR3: CASSFDRAETQYF
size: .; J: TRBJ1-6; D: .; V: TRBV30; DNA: TGTGCCTGGAGTGTTGGTGTTAATAATTCACCCCTCCACTTT; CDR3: CAWSVGVNNSPLHF
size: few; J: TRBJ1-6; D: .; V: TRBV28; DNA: TGTGCCAGCAAGCCCGGGGGTGATTCACCCCTCCACTTT; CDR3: CASKPGGDSPLHF
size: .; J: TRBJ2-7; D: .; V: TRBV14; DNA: TGTGCCAGCAGCCAACTGGTCAACGAGCAGTACTTC; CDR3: CASSQLVNEQYF
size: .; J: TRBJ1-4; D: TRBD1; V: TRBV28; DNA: TGTGCCAGCAGCTCGACGGACAGGGTGGGAAAACTGTTTTTT; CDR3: CASSSTDRVGKLFF
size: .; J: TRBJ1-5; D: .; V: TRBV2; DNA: TGTGCCAGCAATTGGAGGGCCGGCAATCAGCCCCAGCATTTT; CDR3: CASNWRAGNQPQHF
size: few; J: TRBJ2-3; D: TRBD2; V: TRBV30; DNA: TGTGCCTGGAGTAAGGGAGCGGGATTGACAGATACGCAGTATTTT; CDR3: CAWSKGAGLTDTQYF
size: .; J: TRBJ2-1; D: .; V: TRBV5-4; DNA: TGTGCCAGCAGCTTGGGGGGGGGCCGCTACAATGAGCAGTTCTTC; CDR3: CASSLGGGRYNEQFF
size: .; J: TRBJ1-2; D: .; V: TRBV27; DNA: TGTGCCAGCTGTATAGCGATCGGGCAGGACTATGGCTACACCTTC; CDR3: CASCIAIGQDYGYTF
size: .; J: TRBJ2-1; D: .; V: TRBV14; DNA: TGTGCCAGCAGCCAAGATCTAGGAGGGGGCTCCTACAATGAGCAGTTCTTC; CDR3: CASSQDLGGGSYNEQFF
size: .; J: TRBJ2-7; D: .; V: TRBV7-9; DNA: TGTGCCAGCAGCCCGGGCAGCTACGAGCAGTACTTC; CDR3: CASSPGSYEQYF
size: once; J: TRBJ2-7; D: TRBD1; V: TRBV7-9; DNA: TGTGCCAGCAGCTTAACCCCGGGACAGGGGGTCTACGAGCAGTACTTC; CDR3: CASSLTPGQGVYEQYF
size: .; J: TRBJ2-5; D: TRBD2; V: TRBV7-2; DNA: TGTGCCAGCAGCTTAAGACTAGCGGGGGACCAAGAGACCCAGTACTTC; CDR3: CASSLRLAGDQETQYF
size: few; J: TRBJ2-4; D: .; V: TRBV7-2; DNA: TGTGCCAGCAGCTTAGACCCCACAGGACTAGCCAAAAACATTCAGTACTTC; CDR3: CASSLDPTGLAKNIQYF
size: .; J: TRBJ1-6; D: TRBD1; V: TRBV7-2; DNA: TGTGCCAGCAGTCGGACAGGTGGTAATTCACCCCTCCACTTT; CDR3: CASSRTGGNSPLHF
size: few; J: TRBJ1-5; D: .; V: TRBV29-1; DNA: TGCAGCGTTGCAGAGGGGTACAATCAGCCCCAGCATTTT; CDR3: CSVAEGYNQPQHF
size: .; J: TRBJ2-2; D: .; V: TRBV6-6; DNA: TGTGCCAGCAGTTACGAGGGAGCATACACCGGGGAGCTGTTTTTT; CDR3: CASSYEGAYTGELFF
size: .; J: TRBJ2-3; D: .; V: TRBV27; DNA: TGTGCCAGCAGGGGGGCCACAGATACGCAGTATTTT; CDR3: CASRGATDTQYF
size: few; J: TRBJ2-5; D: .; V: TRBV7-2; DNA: TGTGCCAGCCTTCCCTCCGTGGGGAGACCCCAAGAGACCCAGTACTTC; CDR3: CASLPSVGRPQETQYF
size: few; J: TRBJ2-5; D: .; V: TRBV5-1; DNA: TGCGCCAGCAGCTTGGCCGGGTCAGATGAGACCCAGTACTTC; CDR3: CASSLAGSDETQYF